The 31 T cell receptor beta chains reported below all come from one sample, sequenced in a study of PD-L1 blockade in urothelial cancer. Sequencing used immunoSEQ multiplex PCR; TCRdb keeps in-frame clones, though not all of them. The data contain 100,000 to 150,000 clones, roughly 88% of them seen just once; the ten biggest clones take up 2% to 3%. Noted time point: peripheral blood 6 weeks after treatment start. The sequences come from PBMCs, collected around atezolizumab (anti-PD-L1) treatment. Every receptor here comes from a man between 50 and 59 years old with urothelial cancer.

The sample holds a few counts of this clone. DNA of the CDR3: TGTGCCTGGAGCGCCGGACATAGTAGCAATCAGCCCCAGCATTTT. It yields the protein CAWSAGHSSNQPQHF. This rearrangement joins TRBV30 to TRBJ1-5, with a possible D match to TRBD1 (5 bases). Germline CDR1 GTSNPN, CDR2 SVGIG (reference sequence). The CDR3 loop spans 15 amino acids. Trimming took 3 bases from V and 0 from J, leaving 12 bases between them.

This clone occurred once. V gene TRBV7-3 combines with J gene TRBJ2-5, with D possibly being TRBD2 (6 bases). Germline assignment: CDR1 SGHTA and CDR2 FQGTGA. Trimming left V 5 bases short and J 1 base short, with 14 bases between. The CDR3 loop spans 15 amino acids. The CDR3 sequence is CASSLGGLFQETQYF. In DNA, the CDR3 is TGTGCCAGCAGCCTGGGGGGACTCTTCCAAGAGACCCAGTACTTC.

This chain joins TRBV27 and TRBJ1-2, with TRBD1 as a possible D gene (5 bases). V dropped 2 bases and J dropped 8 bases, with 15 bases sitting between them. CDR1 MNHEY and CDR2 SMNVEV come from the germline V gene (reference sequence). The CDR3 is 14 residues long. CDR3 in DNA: TGTGCCAGCAGTTTAGGAGGGACTTTGAGAGGCTACACCTTC. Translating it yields CASSLGGTLRGYTF.

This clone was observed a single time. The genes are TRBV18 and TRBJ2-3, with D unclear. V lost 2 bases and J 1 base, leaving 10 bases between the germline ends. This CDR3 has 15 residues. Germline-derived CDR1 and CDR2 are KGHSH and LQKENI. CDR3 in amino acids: CASSPKASGTDTQYF. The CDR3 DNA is TGTGCCAGCTCACCAAAAGCGTCTGGCACAGATACGCAGTATTTT.

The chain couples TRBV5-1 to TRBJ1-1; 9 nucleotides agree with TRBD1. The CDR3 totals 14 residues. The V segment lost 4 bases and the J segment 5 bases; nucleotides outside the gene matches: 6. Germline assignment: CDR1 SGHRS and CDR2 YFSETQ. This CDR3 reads CASSLQGAKTEAFF. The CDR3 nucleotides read TGCGCCAGCAGCCTACAGGGGGCTAAGACTGAAGCTTTCTTT. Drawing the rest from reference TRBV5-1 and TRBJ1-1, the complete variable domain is KAGVTQTPRYLIKTRGQQVTLSCSPISGHRSVSWYQQTPGQGLQFLFEYFSETQRNKGNFPGRFSGRQFSNSRSEMNVSTLELGDSALYLCASSLQGAKTEAFFGQGTRLTVV.

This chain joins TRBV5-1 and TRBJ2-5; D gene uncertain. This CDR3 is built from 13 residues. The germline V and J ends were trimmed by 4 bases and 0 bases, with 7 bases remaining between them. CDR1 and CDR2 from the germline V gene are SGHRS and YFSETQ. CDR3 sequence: CASSPMYQETQYF. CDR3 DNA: TGCGCCAGCAGCCCCATGTACCAAGAGACCCAGTACTTC.

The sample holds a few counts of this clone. CDR3 coding DNA: TGCGCCAGCAGCTCAGAGACATATCGCGGGGAGCTGTTTTTT. It translates to CASSSETYRGELFF. V and J are TRBV5-1 and TRBJ2-2; D gene ambiguous. The CDR3 extends over 14 amino acids. The germline V gene has CDR1 SGHRS and CDR2 YFSETQ. With 3 bases removed from V and 7 bases from J, the gap between germline ends came to 13 bases.

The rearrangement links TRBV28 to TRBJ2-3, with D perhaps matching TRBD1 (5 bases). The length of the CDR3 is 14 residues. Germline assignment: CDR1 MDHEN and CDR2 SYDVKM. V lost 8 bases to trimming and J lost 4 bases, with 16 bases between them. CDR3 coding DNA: TGTGCCAGCGGTAACAGGCCCGAACCAGATACGCAGTATTTT. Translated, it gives CASGNRPEPDTQYF.

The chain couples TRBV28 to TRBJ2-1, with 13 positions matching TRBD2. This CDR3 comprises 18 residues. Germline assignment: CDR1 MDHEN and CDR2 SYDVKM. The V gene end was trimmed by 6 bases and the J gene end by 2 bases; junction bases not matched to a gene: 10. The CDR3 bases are TGTGCCAGCAGCAAAGGACTAGCGGGAGCTAAACCCTACAATGAGCAGTTCTTC. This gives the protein CASSKGLAGAKPYNEQFF.

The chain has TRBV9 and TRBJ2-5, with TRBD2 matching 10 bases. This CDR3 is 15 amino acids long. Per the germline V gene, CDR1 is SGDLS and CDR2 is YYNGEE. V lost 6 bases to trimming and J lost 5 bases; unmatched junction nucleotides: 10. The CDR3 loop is CASTQREGGGETQYF. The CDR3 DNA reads TGTGCCAGCACCCAGCGGGAGGGGGGGGGCGAGACCCAGTACTTC.

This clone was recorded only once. CDR3 coding DNA: TGTGCCAGCAGGGCTGACAGGTTCTCCTACAATGAGCAGTTCTTC. It encodes CASRADRFSYNEQFF. The V call is TRBV2, the J call TRBJ2-1, with a weak D call TRBD1 (6 bases). V was trimmed by 6 bases and J by 0 bases, leaving 12 bases between them. In germline, CDR1 is SNHLY, CDR2 FYNNEI. The CDR3 has 15 residues.

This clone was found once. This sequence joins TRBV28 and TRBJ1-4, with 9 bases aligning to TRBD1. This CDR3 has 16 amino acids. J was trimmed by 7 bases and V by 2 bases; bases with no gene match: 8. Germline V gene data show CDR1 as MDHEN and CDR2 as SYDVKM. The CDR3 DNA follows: TGTGCCAGCAGTTTAAATCAAAGGACAGGGGCTGAAAAACTGTTTTTT. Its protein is CASSLNQRTGAEKLFF.

The CDR3 loop reads CASSLGNSGMYEQYF. The CDR3 nucleotides read TGTGCCAGCAGTTTAGGTAATAGCGGGATGTACGAGCAGTACTTC. The V gene is TRBV28, the J gene TRBJ2-7, with 8 bases lining up with TRBD2. The ends lost 2 bases at V and 4 bases at J; junction bases unmatched: 7. The CDR3 has 15 residues. CDR1 is MDHEN, CDR2 SYDVKM, per germline.

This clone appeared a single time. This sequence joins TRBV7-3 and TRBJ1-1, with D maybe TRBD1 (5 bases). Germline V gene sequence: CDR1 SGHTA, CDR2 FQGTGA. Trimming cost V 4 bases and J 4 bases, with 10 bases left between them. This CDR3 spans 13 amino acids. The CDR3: CASSSQTVTEAFF. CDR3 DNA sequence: TGTGCCAGCAGCTCCCAGACAGTCACTGAAGCTTTCTTT.

CDR3 bases: TGTGCCATCAGCAGGACAGCGGGGTTGGAGACCCAGTACTTC. This gives the protein CAISRTAGLETQYF. This chain joins TRBV10-3 and TRBJ2-5; D perhaps matches TRBD2 (7 bases). The CDR3 runs 14 residues. The ends were cut back, 6 bases at V and 5 bases at J, with 16 bases in the middle. Germline V gives CDR1 ENHRY, CDR2 SYGVKD.

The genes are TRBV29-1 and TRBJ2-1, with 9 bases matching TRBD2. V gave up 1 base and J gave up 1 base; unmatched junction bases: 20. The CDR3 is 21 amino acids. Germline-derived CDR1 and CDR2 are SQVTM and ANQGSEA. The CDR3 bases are TGCAGCGTTGAAGGGGGCCGCGCTAGCGGGACCTCGAGGATTTCCTACAATGAGCAGTTCTTC. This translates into CSVEGGRASGTSRISYNEQFF.

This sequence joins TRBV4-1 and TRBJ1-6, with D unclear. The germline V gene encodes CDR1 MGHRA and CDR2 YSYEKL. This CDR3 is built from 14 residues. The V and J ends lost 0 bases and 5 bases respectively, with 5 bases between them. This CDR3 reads CASSQDPNNSPLHF. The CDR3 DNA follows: TGCGCCAGCAGCCAAGATCCTAATAATTCACCCCTCCACTTT.

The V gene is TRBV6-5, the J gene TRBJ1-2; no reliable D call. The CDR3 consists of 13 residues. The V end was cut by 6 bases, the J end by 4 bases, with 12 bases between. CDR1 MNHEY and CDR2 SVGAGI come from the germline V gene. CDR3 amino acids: CASRTTMGYGYTF. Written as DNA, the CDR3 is TGTGCCAGCAGGACTACTATGGGCTATGGCTACACCTTC.

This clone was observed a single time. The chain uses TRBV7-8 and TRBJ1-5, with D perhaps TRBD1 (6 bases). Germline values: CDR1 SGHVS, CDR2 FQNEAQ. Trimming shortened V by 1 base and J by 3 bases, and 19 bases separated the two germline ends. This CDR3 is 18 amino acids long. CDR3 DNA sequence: TGTGCCAGCAGCTTAGGGTTTGATGGGGGGGCCATCAATCAGCCCCAGCATTTT. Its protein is CASSLGFDGGAINQPQHF.

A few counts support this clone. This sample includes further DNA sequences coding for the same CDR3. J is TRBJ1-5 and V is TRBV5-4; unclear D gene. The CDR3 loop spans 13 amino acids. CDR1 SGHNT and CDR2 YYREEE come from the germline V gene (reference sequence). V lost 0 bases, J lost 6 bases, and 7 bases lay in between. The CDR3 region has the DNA TGTGCCAGCAGCTTGGACGGGGTTCAGCCCCAGCATTTT. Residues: CASSLDGVQPQHF.

CDR3 bases: TGTGCCAGCAGGTACCAGGCTAGCGGCCCTATCGGTTACAATGAGCAGTTCTTC. This gives the protein CASRYQASGPIGYNEQFF. The chain has TRBV11-2 and TRBJ2-1; 7 nucleotides line up with TRBD2. Germline V gene data show CDR1 as SGHAT and CDR2 as FQNNGV. This CDR3 is 18 amino acids long. The J segment lost 4 bases and the V segment lost 6 bases, leaving 18 bases of the junction unmatched.

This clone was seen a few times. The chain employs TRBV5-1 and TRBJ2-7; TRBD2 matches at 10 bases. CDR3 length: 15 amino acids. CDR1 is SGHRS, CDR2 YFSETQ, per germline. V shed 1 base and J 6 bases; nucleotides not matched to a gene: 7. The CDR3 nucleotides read TGCGCCAGCAGCTTGTGGCTAGCGGGAGACGGCGAGCAGTACTTC. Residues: CASSLWLAGDGEQYF.

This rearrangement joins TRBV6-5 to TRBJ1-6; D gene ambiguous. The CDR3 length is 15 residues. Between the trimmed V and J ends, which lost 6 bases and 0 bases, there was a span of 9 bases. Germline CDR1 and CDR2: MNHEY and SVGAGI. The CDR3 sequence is CASRDGSSYNSPLHF. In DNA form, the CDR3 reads TGTGCCAGCAGGGACGGGAGCTCCTATAATTCACCCCTCCACTTT.

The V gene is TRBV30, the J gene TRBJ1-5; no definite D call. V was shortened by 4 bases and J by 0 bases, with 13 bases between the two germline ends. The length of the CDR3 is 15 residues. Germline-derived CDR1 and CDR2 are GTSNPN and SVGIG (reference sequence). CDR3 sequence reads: CAWNPGINSNQPQHF. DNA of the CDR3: TGTGCCTGGAATCCGGGGATCAATAGCAATCAGCCCCAGCATTTT.

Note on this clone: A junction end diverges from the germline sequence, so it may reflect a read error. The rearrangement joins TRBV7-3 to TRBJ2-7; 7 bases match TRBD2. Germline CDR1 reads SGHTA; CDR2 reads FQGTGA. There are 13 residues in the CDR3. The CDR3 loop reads CASSFGASGERYF. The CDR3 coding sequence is TGTGCCAGCAGCTTTGGGGCTAGCGGAGAGCGGTACTTC.

CDR3 sequence (DNA): TGCAGCGTTGTAGGTGGGGCGACTACAGATACGCAGTATTTT. It translates to CSVVGGATTDTQYF. The V call is TRBV29-1, the J call TRBJ2-3, with D possibly being TRBD1 (5 bases). V gave up 4 bases and J gave up 3 bases, with 14 bases separating them. CDR3 length: 14 residues. Germline CDR1 SQVTM, CDR2 ANQGSEA.

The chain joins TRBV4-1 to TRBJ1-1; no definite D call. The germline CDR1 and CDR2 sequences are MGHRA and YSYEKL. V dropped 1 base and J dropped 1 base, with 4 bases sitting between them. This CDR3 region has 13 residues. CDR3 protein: CASSQARNTEAFF. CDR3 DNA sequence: TGCGCCAGCAGCCAAGCTCGGAACACTGAAGCTTTCTTT.

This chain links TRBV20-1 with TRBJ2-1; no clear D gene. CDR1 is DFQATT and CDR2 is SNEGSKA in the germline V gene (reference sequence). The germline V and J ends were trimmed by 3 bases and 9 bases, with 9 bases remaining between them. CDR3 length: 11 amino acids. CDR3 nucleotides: TGCAGTGCTAGGTGGCGGAGTGAGCAGTTCTTC. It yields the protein CSARWRSEQFF.

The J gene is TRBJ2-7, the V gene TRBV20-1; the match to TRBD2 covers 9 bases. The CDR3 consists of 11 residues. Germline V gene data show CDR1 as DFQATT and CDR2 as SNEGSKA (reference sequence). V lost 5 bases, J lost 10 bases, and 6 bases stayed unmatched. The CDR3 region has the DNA TGCAGTGCTCGTGGACTAGCGTCTCAGTACTTC. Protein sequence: CSARGLASQYF.

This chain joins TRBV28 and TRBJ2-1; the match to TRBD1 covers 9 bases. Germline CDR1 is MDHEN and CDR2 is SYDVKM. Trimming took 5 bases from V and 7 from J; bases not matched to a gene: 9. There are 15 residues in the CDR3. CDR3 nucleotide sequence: TGTGCCAGCAGTCAACCGGGACAGGGAAGGAATGAGCAGTTCTTC. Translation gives CASSQPGQGRNEQFF.

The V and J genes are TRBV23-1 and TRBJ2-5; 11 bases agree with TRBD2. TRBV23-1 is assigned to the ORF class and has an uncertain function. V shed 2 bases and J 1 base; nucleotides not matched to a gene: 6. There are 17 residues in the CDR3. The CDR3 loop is CASSQNLAGGTQETQYF. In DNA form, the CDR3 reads TGCGCCAGCAGTCAAAATCTAGCGGGAGGAACCCAAGAGACCCAGTACTTC.